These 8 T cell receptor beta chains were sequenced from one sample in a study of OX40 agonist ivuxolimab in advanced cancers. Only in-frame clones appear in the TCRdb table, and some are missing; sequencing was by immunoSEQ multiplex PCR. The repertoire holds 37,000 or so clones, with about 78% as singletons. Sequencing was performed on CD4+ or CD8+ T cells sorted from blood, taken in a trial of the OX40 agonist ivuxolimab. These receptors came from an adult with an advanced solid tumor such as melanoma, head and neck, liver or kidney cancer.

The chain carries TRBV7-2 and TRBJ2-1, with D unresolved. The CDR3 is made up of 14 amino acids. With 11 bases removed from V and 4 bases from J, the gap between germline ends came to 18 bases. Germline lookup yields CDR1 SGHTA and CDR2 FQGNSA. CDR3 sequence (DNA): TGTGCCCTTAAAAGGTCAGGAGATTACAATGAGCAGTTCTTC. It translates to CALKRSGDYNEQFF. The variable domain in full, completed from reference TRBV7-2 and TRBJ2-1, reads GAGVSQSPSNKVTEKGKDVELRCDPISGHTALYWYRQSLGQGLEFLIYFQGNSAPDKSGLPSDRFSAERTGGSVSTLTIQRTQQEDSAVYLCALKRSGDYNEQFFGPGTRLTVL.

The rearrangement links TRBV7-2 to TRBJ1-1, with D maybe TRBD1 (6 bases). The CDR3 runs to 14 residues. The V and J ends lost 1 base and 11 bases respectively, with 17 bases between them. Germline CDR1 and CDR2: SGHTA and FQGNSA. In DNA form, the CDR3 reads TGTGCCAGCAGCTTAGAAGGGGGGGATTCTCGTGCTTTCTTT. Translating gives CASSLEGGDSRAFF.

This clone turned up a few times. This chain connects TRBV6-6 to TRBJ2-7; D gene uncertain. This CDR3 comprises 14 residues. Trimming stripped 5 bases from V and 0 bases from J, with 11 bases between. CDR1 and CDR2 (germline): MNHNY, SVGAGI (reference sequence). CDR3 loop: CASSRTVSSYEQYF. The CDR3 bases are TGTGCCAGCAGTAGGACCGTTAGCTCCTACGAGCAGTACTTC.

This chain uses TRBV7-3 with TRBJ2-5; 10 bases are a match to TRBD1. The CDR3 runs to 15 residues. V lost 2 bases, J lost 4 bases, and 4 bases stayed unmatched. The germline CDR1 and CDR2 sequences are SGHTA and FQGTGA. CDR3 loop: CASSLYGTGAETQYF. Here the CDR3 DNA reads TGTGCCAGCAGCTTATATGGGACAGGGGCAGAGACCCAGTACTTC.

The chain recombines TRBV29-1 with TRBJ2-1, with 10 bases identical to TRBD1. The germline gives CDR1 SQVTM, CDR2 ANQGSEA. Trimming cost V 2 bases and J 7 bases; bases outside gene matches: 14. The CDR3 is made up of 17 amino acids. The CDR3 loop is CSVEYRTGTGELNEQFF. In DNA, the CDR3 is TGCAGCGTTGAATACCGGACCGGGACAGGGGAATTGAATGAGCAGTTCTTC.

The CDR3 DNA reads TGTGCCAGCCAACTAGCGGGGGGGGGAAATGAGCAGTTCTTC. Translating it yields CASQLAGGGNEQFF. The V call is TRBV25-1, the J call TRBJ2-1, with 13 bases aligning to TRBD2. V gave up 8 bases and J gave up 7 bases; unmatched junction bases: 5. Germline V gene lookup returns CDR1 MGHDK and CDR2 SYGVNS. The CDR3 length is 14 residues.

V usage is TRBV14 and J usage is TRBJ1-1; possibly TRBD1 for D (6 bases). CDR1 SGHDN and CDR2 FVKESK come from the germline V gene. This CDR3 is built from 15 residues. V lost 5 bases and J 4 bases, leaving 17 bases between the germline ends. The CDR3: CASSSGGALGTEAFF. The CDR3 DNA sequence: TGTGCCAGCAGCTCTGGGGGGGCTCTGGGCACTGAAGCTTTCTTT.

CDR3 in amino acids: CASSGTPNEKLFF. CDR3 coding DNA: TGTGCCAGCAGTGGGACACCTAATGAAAAACTGTTTTTT. V usage is TRBV6-1 and J usage is TRBJ1-4; TRBD1 is a possible D gene (5 bases). Trimming stripped 4 bases from V and 3 bases from J, with 6 bases between. Germline assignment: CDR1 MNHNS and CDR2 SASEGT. CDR3 size: 13 residues.